A single TCR beta chain is shown here with its context. One entry per CDR3 protein, called by TCRdb with MiXCR from the PCR reads. The data contain about 98,000 distinct CDR3 sequences, about half of them singletons. The data are from a study of CDR3 diversity in severe acne. The CDR3 loop spans 16 amino acids. V shed 3 bases and J shed 0 bases, with 11 bases lying between them. The sequenced sample was blood. The chain couples TRBV12-3 or TRBV12-4 to TRBJ2-2, with a weak D call TRBD2 (7 bases). The source of this sequence is a male donor with acne. CDR3 in DNA: TGTGCCAGCAGTTTCGAGGGGGGGGCGAACACCGGGGAGCTGTTTTTT. It encodes CASSFEGGANTGELFF.